Below are 5 T cell receptor beta chains sequenced from a single sample in a study of shared clonotypes between healthy human individuals. TCRdb keeps only in-frame clones here, not all; method: immunoSEQ multiplex PCR. The data contain roughly 2.2 million clones, 85% to 95% of them singletons. The sequenced sample consisted of naive CD4+ T cells from PBMCs. As for subset: CD45RA+ positively selected. Receptor source: a man aged 18 to 29 in good health. Some clones in this sample may be carry-over from other donors' samples.

There are a few counts of this clone. V is TRBV7-9 and J is TRBJ1-2; perhaps TRBD1 as D (6 bases). CDR1 is SEHNR and CDR2 is FQNEAQ in the germline V gene (reference sequence). The V end lost 7 bases, the J end lost 8 bases, and 14 bases lay between the germline ends. This CDR3 is built from 12 residues. CDR3 region: CASTTTGGGYTF. Here the CDR3 DNA reads TGTGCCAGCACAACGACAGGTGGCGGCTACACCTTC. The full variable domain, in which reference TRBV7-9 and TRBJ1-2 provide the parts outside the CDR3, is DTGVSQNPRHKITKRGQNVTFRCDPISEHNRLYWYRQTLGQGPEFLTYFQNEAQLEKSRLLSDRFSAERPKGSFSTLEIQRTEQGDSAMYLCASTTTGGGYTFGSGTRLTVV.

The rearrangement links TRBV28 to TRBJ2-2; D ambiguous. From germline, CDR1 is MDHEN and CDR2 SYDVKM. V gave up 5 bases and J gave up 7 bases, with 20 bases separating them. There are 16 residues in the CDR3. CDR3 sequence (DNA): TGTGCCAGCAGTACTACGGCGAAGGGCAGGAGCGGGGAGCTGTTTTTT. Amino acid sequence: CASSTTAKGRSGELFF. The full variable domain, rest sourced from reference TRBV28 and TRBJ2-2, is DVKVTQSSRYLVKRTGEKVFLECVQDMDHENMFWYRQDPGLGLRLIYFSYDVKMKEKGDIPEGYSVSREKKERFSLILESASTNQTSMYLCASSTTAKGRSGELFFGEGSRLTVL.

A single count supports this clone. The chain is built from TRBV28 and TRBJ1-4; D is possibly TRBD1 (6 bases). V was cut by 6 bases and J by 8 bases, with 19 bases left in between. Germline V lookup: CDR1 MDHEN, CDR2 SYDVKM. The CDR3 runs to 15 residues. The CDR3 DNA reads as TGTGCCAGCAGCAAGGGGGGGCTAGAGGGAGAAAAACTGTTTTTT. This sequence encodes CASSKGGLEGEKLFF.

Worth noting for this clone: The sample holds other DNA sequences that translate to the same CDR3. The chain has TRBV5-1 and TRBJ2-1; possible D gene TRBD1, 5 bases. From germline, CDR1 is SGHRS and CDR2 YFSETQ. Trimming removed 2 bases at V and 0 bases at J, with 12 bases between. The CDR3 totals 16 residues. The CDR3 DNA sequence: TGCGCCAGCAGCTTTTTGCAGGGCAGCTCCTACAATGAGCAGTTCTTC. It encodes CASSFLQGSSYNEQFF.

J is TRBJ2-6 and V is TRBV28; perhaps TRBD2 as D (5 bases). The CDR3 has 17 amino acids. Germline CDR1 reads MDHEN; CDR2 reads SYDVKM. Trimming left V 5 bases short and J 2 bases short, with 16 bases between. CDR3 sequence reads: CASSPRDPFPGANVLTF. The CDR3 DNA follows: TGTGCCAGCAGTCCCCGGGATCCGTTCCCTGGGGCCAACGTCCTGACTTTC.